This T cell receptor (beta chain) came from a study of blood T cell repertoires in COVID-19. Study-wide background: COVID-19 samples collected from the United States, Italy and Spain covered acute and convalescent phases. PBMCs, B-cell-depleted T cells, or T cells provided the cDNA or gDNA that made up the material.

V lost 5 bases and J 5 bases, leaving 9 bases between the germline ends. Germline-derived CDR1 and CDR2 are LGHNA and YNFKEQ. This CDR3 spans 12 amino acids. Original data processing: Estimates of nucleated cell counts were drawn from the amplification of reference gene primers. The protocol was immunoSEQ multiplex PCR, while the TCRdb copy is restricted to in-frame clones and leaves out a portion. Clone size and V and J calls were adopted from that table, with D and trimming inferred from the DNA. The sample yields about 130,000 clones, 70% to 90% seen once. The material sequenced was peripheral blood. The V gene is TRBV4-2, the J gene TRBJ1-2; no clear D. This TCR derives from a woman aged 55-70 years with acute or convalescent COVID-19. CDR3 coding DNA: TGTGCCAGCAGCGTGACGGGGTATGGCTACACCTTC. It codes for CASSVTGYGYTF.